Listed here are 16 T cell receptor beta chains from one sample, sequenced in a study of CD8 T cells in ankylosing spondylitis. Each CDR3 protein is one row after TCRdb ran MiXCR on the 5' RACE reads. The profile shows just over 300,000 distinct CDR3 sequences, under 25% of them singletons. The sequencing input was blood, either unsorted or a sorted T cell fraction (not recorded which). These receptors were taken from a female donor with ankylosing spondylitis or in good health (not recorded which).

V and J are TRBV2 and TRBJ1-4; 9 bases map to TRBD1. Trimming at V came to 8 bases and at J to 8 bases, leaving 15 bases not matched to a gene. The CDR3 consists of 16 residues. Germline CDR1 SNHLY, CDR2 FYNNEI. The DNA of the CDR3 is TGTGCCAGCGGCCCAGCCCGGGACAGGGTGTTCGAAAAACTGTTTTTT. It is translated as CASGPARDRVFEKLFF.

This clonotype was recorded many times. This chain joins TRBV20-1 and TRBJ2-5, with 10 bases identical to TRBD2. J lost 4 bases, V lost 3 bases, and 5 bases had no gene match. Germline loops: CDR1 DFQATT, CDR2 SNEGSKA (reference sequence). This CDR3 is built from 14 residues. The CDR3 DNA follows: TGCAGTGCTAGCGGGACTAGCGTTCCAGAGACCCAGTACTTC. Its protein is CSASGTSVPETQYF.

This clonotype was seen a few times. The CDR3 is CASSFEPQETQYF. DNA for the CDR3: TGTGCCAGCAGTTTCGAGCCCCAAGAGACCCAGTACTTC. This sequence joins TRBV7-2 and TRBJ2-5; D gene unclear. The germline V gene encodes CDR1 SGHTA and CDR2 FQGNSA. With 6 bases removed from V and 1 base from J, the gap between germline ends came to 9 bases. This CDR3 has 13 residues.

CDR3 amino acids: CASSVGRSNTGELFF. The CDR3 region has the DNA TGTGCCAGCAGCGTCGGGCGGTCGAACACCGGGGAGCTGTTTTTT. V and J are TRBV5-5 and TRBJ2-2; D is unclear. CDR3 length equals 15 residues. V was cut by 4 bases and J by 0 bases, with 10 bases left in between. CDR1 is SGHKS and CDR2 is YYEKEE in the germline V gene (reference sequence).

This chain's CDR3 is CASSTARNEQFF. In nucleotides, the CDR3 is TGTGCCAGCAGTACGGCGAGGAATGAGCAGTTCTTC. The genes are TRBV12-3 or TRBV12-4 and TRBJ2-1; D uncertain. V lost 5 bases, J lost 7 bases, and 9 bases lay in between. The CDR3 sequence is 12 residues long.

This clonotype was seen a few times. The V gene is TRBV7-9, the J gene TRBJ2-1; no firm D call. Germline V gives CDR1 SEHNR, CDR2 FQNEAQ (reference sequence). The CDR3 is 13 residues long. Deletions cut 5 bases from V and 7 bases from J, with 12 bases between. In DNA form, the CDR3 reads TGTGCCAGCAGCGGGTTCCCCAATAATGAGCAGTTCTTC. It encodes CASSGFPNNEQFF.

The rearrangement uses TRBV27 and TRBJ2-1; 11 nucleotides match TRBD2. The CDR3 runs 18 residues. J lost 6 bases, V lost 8 bases, and 18 bases had no gene match. In germline, CDR1 is MNHEY, CDR2 SMNVEV (reference sequence). CDR3 sequence: CASLKNLLAGGLPNEQFF. The CDR3 DNA reads as TGTGCCAGCCTTAAAAACCTTCTAGCGGGAGGACTACCCAATGAGCAGTTCTTC.

This clonotype turned up a few times. The chain links TRBV29-1 to TRBJ2-7; weak D call: TRBD1 (6 bases). Germline V gives CDR1 SQVTM, CDR2 ANQGSEA. The CDR3 runs 16 residues. V was pared by 6 bases and J by 7 bases, with 28 bases between. The CDR3 DNA reads as TGCAGCGTGAGGGGGTTCTCGGCAGGCCCAGGGGAGGAGCAGTACTTC. The encoded protein is CSVRGFSAGPGEEQYF.

Only a few counts were recorded for this clonotype. J is TRBJ1-1 and V is TRBV12-3 or TRBV12-4; no clear D. This CDR3 region has 14 residues. Trimming left V 4 bases short and J 5 bases short, with 14 bases between. The CDR3 DNA sequence: TGTGCCAGCAGTTCCCACTCCCGGACGACTGAAGCTTTCTTT. Its protein product is CASSSHSRTTEAFF.

This clonotype was recorded at least ten times. The chain links TRBV7-2 to TRBJ2-7; D gene uncertain. Germline V gene data show CDR1 as SGHTA and CDR2 as FQGNSA. Trimming stripped 5 bases from V and 2 bases from J, with 13 bases between. This CDR3 has 14 residues. CDR3 nucleotides: TGTGCCAGCAGCCCTCGCCTCGCTACCTACGAGCAGTACTTC. Residues: CASSPRLATYEQYF.

This clonotype came up many times. This chain links TRBV12-3 or TRBV12-4 with TRBJ1-2; TRBD1 aligns across 8 bases. This CDR3 is 14 amino acids long. The V gene end was trimmed by 6 bases and the J gene end by 2 bases; junction bases not matched to a gene: 5. CDR3 DNA sequence: TGTGCCAGCAGACAGGACAGGGACAACTATGGCTACACCTTC. This translates into CASRQDRDNYGYTF.

This rearrangement joins TRBV6-1 to TRBJ2-7, with D unclear. Trimming pared 5 bases from V and 3 bases from J, leaving 17 bases between. The CDR3 is made up of 15 amino acids. Germline values: CDR1 MNHNS, CDR2 SASEGT. CDR3 in DNA: TGTGCCAGCAGTCCTATTAAGGATAGCAGCTACGAGCAGTACTTC. It translates to CASSPIKDSSYEQYF.

This clonotype was observed at least ten times. The chain employs TRBV15 and TRBJ2-7, with D tentatively TRBD1 (6 bases). Germline CDR1 is LNHNV and CDR2 is YYDKDF (reference sequence). Trimming shortened V by 8 bases and J by 2 bases, and 13 bases separated the two germline ends. CDR3 length: 13 residues. The CDR3 spells CATLDRRTYEQYF. The CDR3 DNA follows: TGTGCCACCTTAGACAGGCGTACCTACGAGCAGTACTTC.

The chain has TRBV11-2 and TRBJ2-1; 9 bases match TRBD2. The ends lost 1 base at V and 3 bases at J; junction bases unmatched: 4. CDR1 SGHAT and CDR2 FQNNGV come from the germline V gene. This CDR3 spans 16 amino acids. In DNA, the CDR3 is TGTGCCAGCAGCTTAGGCGGGGGGGGGAACTACAATGAGCAGTTCTTC. Its protein is CASSLGGGGNYNEQFF.

The chain is built from TRBV24-1 and TRBJ2-3; D ambiguous. Trimming took off 12 bases at V and 1 base at J, with 13 bases between the two ends. Germline lookup yields CDR1 KGHDR and CDR2 SFDVKD. The CDR3 is 13 amino acids. The CDR3 DNA reads as TGTGCCCCCCCTTCGCCTTGCACAGATACGCAGTATTTT. Protein sequence: CAPPSPCTDTQYF.

V is TRBV4-2 and J is TRBJ2-5; 11 bases map to TRBD2. The CDR3 contains 17 residues. V dropped 2 bases and J dropped 1; count of bases not matched to a gene: 6. The V gene's germline CDR1 is LGHNA and CDR2 YNFKEQ. The CDR3 DNA follows: TGTGCCAGCAGCCAACCCCAACTAGCGGGAGTCCAAGAGACCCAGTACTTC. It codes for CASSQPQLAGVQETQYF.